The 2 T cell receptor beta chains reported below all come from one sample, sequenced in a study of naive and memory T cell subsets. The beta constant-region primer was an equimolar mix of two oligonucleotides covering TRBC1 and TRBC2. MiXCR, applied by TCRdb to the UMI-ligation and nested PCR reads, yields one record per CDR3 protein. The sample includes roughly 91,000 distinct CDR3 sequences, roughly 14% seen only once; the top ten take 0.75% to 0.95%. Input material: central memory CD4+ T cells from blood. The receptors were sampled from a human donor in good health.

The chain employs TRBV28 and TRBJ1-2; no reliable D call. Germline CDR1 MDHEN, CDR2 SYDVKM. Trimming cost V 6 bases and J 4 bases, with 6 bases left between them. CDR3 size: 11 residues. The CDR3 loop is CASRAPYGYTF. CDR3 nucleotides: TGTGCCAGCAGGGCCCCCTATGGCTACACCTTC.

This clonotype was counted a few times. The chain links TRBV2 to TRBJ2-5, with a weak D call TRBD1 (6 bases). V shed 7 bases and J shed 1 base, with 13 bases lying between them. CDR1 is SNHLY and CDR2 is FYNNEI in the germline V gene. There are 14 residues in the CDR3. The CDR3 DNA is TGTGCCAGCAAGACCGGGACATCCCAAGAGACCCAGTACTTC. Amino acid sequence: CASKTGTSQETQYF.